This T cell receptor beta chain was retrieved from a study of blood T cell repertoires in COVID-19. The germline V and J ends were trimmed by 3 bases and 3 bases, with 8 bases remaining between them. CDR1 and CDR2 (germline): KGHSH, LQKENI. This CDR3 is 13 amino acids long. Produced via immunoSEQ multiplex PCR; TCRdb's table is partial and in-frame only. The table has more than 200,000 clones, 80% to 90% seen once; the top ten hold 3.7%. The study recruited exposed participants who had met a COVID-19 case within 2 weeks before entry. Sequencing was done on a sample of PBMCs or T cells enriched from blood (not recorded which). This chain uses TRBV18 with TRBJ1-2, with D possibly matching TRBD1 (6 bases). The receptor was derived from a woman aged 25 to 39 who had been exposed to COVID-19. The CDR3 DNA sequence: TGTGCCAGCTCACCCAGGGGTCACTATGGCTACACCTTC. Protein: CASSPRGHYGYTF.